Listed below are T cell receptor beta chains from one sample, sequenced in a study. Each CDR3 protein gets one entry after TCRdb re-called the 5' RACE reads with MiXCR. The data hold about 41,000 distinct CDR3 sequences, with less than 35% observed a single time. Sequenced input: memory CD4+ T cells sorted from a lymph node. The source is a female donor with breast cancer. CDR3s include the opening cysteine and the closing phenylalanine or tryptophan. The D gene is left open where the match is weak. Size is omitted from some rows. Given values are once, few, many or a class for expanded clones.

>TRBV27|.|TRBJ2-3|.
TGTGCCAGCAGTTTCCCGGTTCGCGCAGATACGCAGTATTTT
CASSFPVRADTQYF
>TRBV4-2|.|TRBJ2-5|.
TGTGCCAGCAGCCAAGATAAGCTACAAGAGACCCAGTACTTC
CASSQDKLQETQYF
>TRBV15|.|TRBJ2-6|.
TGTGCCACCGGCAGGGCGCTTGTATCTGGGGCCAACGTCCTGACTTTC
CATGRALVSGANVLTF
>TRBV5-1|.|TRBJ2-2|few
TGCGCCAGCAGCTTGACCCCTAGCGTTAACACCGGGGAGCTGTTTTTT
CASSLTPSVNTGELFF
>TRBV20-1|TRBD1|TRBJ2-5|few
TGCAGTGCTAGCGGGACAGGGGGCGCAGAGACCCAGTACTTC
CSASGTGGAETQYF
>TRBV20-1|TRBD1|TRBJ2-1|.
TGCAGTGCTATTGGACAGGGGACCTACAATGAGCAGTTCTTC
CSAIGQGTYNEQFF
>TRBV20-1|.|TRBJ1-1|few
TGCAGTGCTAGTGATAGGGTGGTTCGCACTGAAGCTTTCTTT
CSASDRVVRTEAFF
>TRBV28|TRBD1|TRBJ1-5|few
TGTGCCAGCACCTCAACAGGGGCCGGTCAGCCCCAGCATTTT
CASTSTGAGQPQHF
>TRBV6-2/TRBV6-3|TRBD1|TRBJ1-2|many
TGTGCCAGCAGTATGGACAGGGGCTACACCTTC
CASSMDRGYTF
>TRBV12-3/TRBV12-4|.|TRBJ2-3|few
TGTGCCAGCAGTTTAGCTGCCAGGCCCACAGATACGCAGTATTTT
CASSLAARPTDTQYF
>TRBV4-3|.|TRBJ2-6|.
TGCGCCAGCAGCCAAATTTTAGGTTCCGGGGCCAACGTCCTGACTTTC
CASSQILGSGANVLTF
>TRBV7-3|TRBD2|TRBJ2-5|few
TGTGCCAGCAGCTCGGGACTAGCGGGAGAGACCCAGTACTTC
CASSSGLAGETQYF
>TRBV6-2/TRBV6-3|TRBD1|TRBJ2-7|.
TGTGCCAACAGATCCCGGACAGGAGTCTCCTACGAGCAGTACTTC
CANRSRTGVSYEQYF
>TRBV20-1|TRBD2|TRBJ2-1|once
TGCAGTGTTTTAGCCCATAGCGGGAGGAATGAGCAGTTCTTC
CSVLAHSGRNEQFF
>TRBV9|.|TRBJ2-1|.
TGTGCCAGCAGCGTACGGGGAATAGAGCAGTTCTTC
CASSVRGIEQFF
>TRBV6-2/TRBV6-3|.|TRBJ2-3|few
TGTGCCAGCAGTAATAGCATAGATACGCAGTATTTT
CASSNSIDTQYF
>TRBV6-5|.|TRBJ2-3|many
TGTGCCAGCAGCAACGCCGGGACCCACGGAGATACGCAGTATTTT
CASSNAGTHGDTQYF
>TRBV20-1|.|TRBJ1-6|.
TGCAGTGCTAGACAGGGTGGGACACCCCTCCACTTT
CSARQGGTPLHF
>TRBV7-2|.|TRBJ2-7|.
TGTGCCAGCAGCCCAGGCTCCTACGAGCAGTACTTC
CASSPGSYEQYF
>TRBV5-4|TRBD1|TRBJ2-7|few
TGTGCCAGCAGCCGGGGACAGGGGGGGTCCTACGAGCAGTACTTC
CASSRGQGGSYEQYF